This T cell receptor (beta chain) was obtained from a study of blood T cell repertoires in COVID-19. The wider study: COVID-19 samples from acute and convalescent phases originated in the United States, Italy and Spain. From T cells, B-cell-depleted T cells, or PBMCs came the material, which was cDNA or gDNA.

In the source study's methods: Amplification of reference gene primers was used by the study to estimate nucleated cell counts. Sequencing was performed with immunoSEQ multiplex PCR; in TCRdb, only in-frame clones are kept and a portion is missing. V, J and clone size were drawn from that table, and D and trimming were deduced from the DNA. This table has around 200,000 clones, roughly 84% appearing once. The clonotype comes from a woman of 80 years or more with active or convalescent COVID-19. The sequencing input was peripheral blood.

The CDR3 DNA follows: TGTGCCAGCTCACCTGGACTAGCGGGAGGGGGTGAGCAGTTCTTC. It yields the protein CASSPGLAGGGEQFF. The chain combines TRBV18 with TRBJ2-1; TRBD2 aligns across 15 bases. The V gene's germline CDR1 is KGHSH and CDR2 LQKENI. The J segment lost 9 bases and the V segment lost 3 bases, leaving 3 bases of the junction unmatched. The CDR3 runs to 15 residues.